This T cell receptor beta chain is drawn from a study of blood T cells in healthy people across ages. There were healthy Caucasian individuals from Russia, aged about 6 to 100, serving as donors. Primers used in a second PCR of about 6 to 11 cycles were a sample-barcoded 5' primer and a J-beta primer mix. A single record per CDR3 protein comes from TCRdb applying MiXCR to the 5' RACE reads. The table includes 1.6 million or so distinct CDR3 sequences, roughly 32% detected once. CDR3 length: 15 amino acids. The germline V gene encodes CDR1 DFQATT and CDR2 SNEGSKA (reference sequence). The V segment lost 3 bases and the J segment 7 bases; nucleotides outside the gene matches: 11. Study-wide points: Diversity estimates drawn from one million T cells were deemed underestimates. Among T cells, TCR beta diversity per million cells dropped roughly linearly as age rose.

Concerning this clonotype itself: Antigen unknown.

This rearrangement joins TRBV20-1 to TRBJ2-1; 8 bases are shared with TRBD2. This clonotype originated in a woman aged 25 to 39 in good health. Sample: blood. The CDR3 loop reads CSARAPSGGKNEQFF. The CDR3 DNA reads TGCAGTGCTAGGGCTCCCTCGGGGGGGAAAAATGAGCAGTTCTTC.